A single sample gave rise to the 27 T cell receptor beta chains below, sequenced in a study of blood T cell repertoires in COVID-19. Generated by immunoSEQ multiplex PCR, the TCRdb table keeps only in-frame clones and is missing some. The sample lists around 190,000 clones, less than 90% occurring once. Sequencing was carried out using PBMCs or T cells enriched from blood (not recorded which). All receptors come from a woman aged 30 to 39 who had been exposed to COVID-19.

Here the CDR3 DNA reads TGCGCCAGTTCCCCGGGACTAGCGGGGGGGCCGTACACCGGGGAGCTGTTTTTT. This gives the protein CASSPGLAGGPYTGELFF. The chain employs TRBV5-1 and TRBJ2-2; 16 positions match TRBD2. V was pared by 8 bases and J by 3 bases, with 10 bases of the junction left unmatched. CDR3 length: 18 amino acids. The germline gives CDR1 SGHRS, CDR2 YFSETQ.

The CDR3 protein is CASSELTGWNTIYF. CDR3 DNA sequence: TGTGCCAGCAGCGAACTGACAGGGTGGAACACCATATATTTT. The chain links TRBV5-6 to TRBJ1-3; 7 bases are a match to TRBD1. CDR3 length: 14 amino acids. V shed 4 bases and J 7 bases; nucleotides not matched to a gene: 8. Germline CDR1 and CDR2: SGHDT and YYEEEE.

The chain combines TRBV12-3 or TRBV12-4 with TRBJ1-2, with D uncertain. This CDR3 spans 13 amino acids. V lost 5 bases to trimming and J lost 8 bases, with 15 bases between them. CDR3 DNA sequence: TGTGCCAGCAGTATCCCCGCCGGAGGCGGCTACACCTTC. Protein product: CASSIPAGGGYTF.

This chain connects TRBV4-1 to TRBJ2-1, with D possibly matching TRBD1 (5 bases). V was trimmed by 3 bases and J by 16 bases, leaving 19 bases between them. The CDR3 runs to 13 residues. CDR1 MGHRA and CDR2 YSYEKL come from the germline V gene. CDR3 DNA sequence: TGCGCCAGCAGCCAGCCCTTGGATGGGGCGAAATTCTTC. It codes for CASSQPLDGAKFF.

This clone was seen just once. The CDR3 loop reads CASRLGGEKLFF. The CDR3 DNA follows: TGTGCCAGCAGATTGGGGGGGGAAAAACTGTTTTTT. The chain recombines TRBV28 with TRBJ1-4, with D maybe TRBD1 (5 bases). The V gene lost 6 bases and the J gene lost 8 bases, with 10 bases spanning the gap. The CDR3 consists of 12 residues. Germline values: CDR1 MDHEN, CDR2 SYDVKM.

CDR3 protein: CASSRGQGASGNTIYF. DNA of the CDR3: TGTGCCAGCAGCAGGGGACAGGGGGCCTCGGGAAACACCATATATTTT. V usage is TRBV27 and J usage is TRBJ1-3; 12 bases line up with TRBD1. Looked up from germline, CDR1 is MNHEY and CDR2 is SMNVEV (reference sequence). The ends lost 6 bases at V and 4 bases at J; junction bases unmatched: 7. The CDR3 covers 16 residues.

The chain recombines TRBV5-5 with TRBJ1-5; TRBD1 agrees at 9 bases. The CDR3 covers 17 residues. The J segment lost 3 bases and the V segment lost 4 bases, leaving 11 bases of the junction unmatched. CDR1 SGHKS and CDR2 YYEKEE come from the germline V gene (reference sequence). The CDR3 region is CASSQTGQGITNQPQHF. The CDR3 DNA is TGTGCCAGCAGCCAGACCGGACAGGGGATAACCAATCAGCCCCAGCATTTT.

J is TRBJ1-6 and V is TRBV12-3 or TRBV12-4; D possibly corresponds to TRBD1 (5 bases). This CDR3 comprises 13 residues. Between the trimmed V and J ends, which lost 3 bases and 11 bases, there was a span of 11 bases. The CDR3 here is CASSLRLGPPLHF. The CDR3 DNA reads as TGTGCCAGCAGTTTGAGGTTGGGGCCACCCCTCCACTTT.

The chain has TRBV18 and TRBJ2-1; TRBD1 aligns across 10 bases. CDR3 length equals 16 residues. Trimming at V came to 3 bases and at J to 0 bases, leaving 2 bases not matched to a gene. The germline V gene encodes CDR1 KGHSH and CDR2 LQKENI. CDR3 nucleotides: TGTGCCAGCTCACCCCGGACAGGGGGCTCCTACAATGAGCAGTTCTTC. Its protein product is CASSPRTGGSYNEQFF.

This rearrangement joins TRBV10-3 to TRBJ2-1; maybe TRBD1 (6 bases). V lost 6 bases to trimming and J lost 4 bases, with 10 bases between them. Germline CDR1 is ENHRY and CDR2 is SYGVKD. The CDR3 length is 13 residues. The CDR3 sequence is CAISPDSYNEQFF. CDR3 in DNA: TGTGCCATCAGCCCGGACAGTTACAATGAGCAGTTCTTC.

This chain uses TRBV3-1 (or the pseudogene TRBV3-2) with TRBJ2-3; maybe TRBD2 (6 bases). The V and J ends lost 0 bases and 5 bases respectively, with 12 bases between them. The CDR3 covers 15 residues. Per germline, CDR1 LGHDT and CDR2 YNNKEL (reference sequence). The CDR3, as DNA: TGTGCCAGCAGCCAAGAAAGGAGGGCCGGAGATACGCAGTATTTT. Residues: CASSQERRAGDTQYF.

J is TRBJ1-4 and V is TRBV7-9; perhaps TRBD1 as D (6 bases). The CDR3 has 17 residues. V was cut by 2 bases and J by 3 bases, with 16 bases left in between. Per germline, CDR1 SEHNR and CDR2 FQNEAQ (reference sequence). CDR3 in amino acids: CASSLRHRDAANEKLFF. CDR3 nucleotide sequence: TGTGCCAGCAGCTTAAGACACAGGGATGCCGCTAATGAAAAACTGTTTTTT.

This chain links TRBV2 with TRBJ2-7; D not resolved. CDR3 length: 13 residues. The germline CDR1 and CDR2 sequences are SNHLY and FYNNEI. Trimming pared 4 bases from V and 3 bases from J, leaving 10 bases between. CDR3 nucleotides: TGTGCCAGCAGTGTGTCGAGAAACTACGAGCAGTACTTC. It yields the protein CASSVSRNYEQYF.

V and J are TRBV7-3 and TRBJ2-1; the D gene is possibly TRBD2 (6 bases). The V gene's germline CDR1 is SGHTA and CDR2 FQGTGA. This CDR3 comprises 13 residues. V lost 5 bases and J lost 4, with 9 bases in between. CDR3 loop: CASSLSGYNEQFF. For the CDR3, the DNA is TGTGCCAGCAGCCTTAGCGGATACAATGAGCAGTTCTTC.

The chain recombines TRBV5-4 with TRBJ2-1; 9 nucleotides align to TRBD2. V lost 0 bases, J lost 3 bases, and 4 bases stayed unmatched. The germline V gene encodes CDR1 SGHNT and CDR2 YYREEE (reference sequence). This CDR3 is built from 16 residues. The CDR3 nucleotides read TGTGCCAGCAGCTTGGGATCTAGCGGGAACTACAATGAGCAGTTCTTC. It codes for CASSLGSSGNYNEQFF.

The rearrangement links TRBV5-6 to TRBJ2-3, with TRBD1 matching 7 bases. Germline V lookup: CDR1 SGHDT, CDR2 YYEEEE. V lost 6 bases, J lost 2 bases, and 3 bases stayed unmatched. The CDR3 covers 13 residues. The CDR3 nucleotides read TGTGCCAGCAATACAGGGGTCACAGATACGCAGTATTTT. Protein sequence: CASNTGVTDTQYF.

The CDR3 DNA follows: TGCGCCAGCAGTGAGTCACAGGGTTGGTCTGAAGCTTTCTTT. Protein: CASSESQGWSEAFF. The J gene is TRBJ1-1, the V gene TRBV10-1; possible D gene TRBD1, 6 bases. The length of the CDR3 is 14 residues. V lost 0 bases to trimming and J lost 6 bases, with 11 bases between them. CDR1 is WNHNN and CDR2 is SYGVQD in the germline V gene (reference sequence).

This clone came up a few times. The chain combines TRBV10-3 with TRBJ2-7; 10 nucleotides align to TRBD2. The CDR3 is 20 amino acids. The germline V gene encodes CDR1 ENHRY and CDR2 SYGVKD. J was trimmed by 2 bases and V by 8 bases; bases with no gene match: 24. The CDR3 region is CAISRKAGLATSRRTYEQYF. The CDR3 bases are TGTGCCATCTCGAGGAAGGCGGGACTAGCGACCTCCCGAAGAACCTACGAGCAGTACTTC.

This sequence joins TRBV7-8 and TRBJ1-5; D call uncertain. The V and J ends lost 0 bases and 5 bases respectively, with 8 bases between them. The CDR3 spans 14 residues. Germline V gives CDR1 SGHVS, CDR2 FQNEAQ. CDR3 loop: CASSLAFPHQPQHF. In nucleotides, the CDR3 is TGTGCCAGCAGCTTAGCCTTCCCCCATCAGCCCCAGCATTTT.

The chain's CDR3 is CASSQHGTGGSYEQYF. The CDR3 nucleotides read TGTGCCAGCAGCCAACACGGGACAGGGGGCTCCTACGAGCAGTACTTC. The chain employs TRBV4-2 and TRBJ2-7; 11 bases align to TRBD1. The J segment lost 0 bases and the V segment lost 2 bases, leaving 3 bases of the junction unmatched. CDR1 is LGHNA, CDR2 YNFKEQ, per germline. The CDR3 consists of 16 residues.

The V and J genes are TRBV19 and TRBJ2-2, with D perhaps matching TRBD1 (5 bases). Germline CDR1 and CDR2: LNHDA and SQIVND (reference sequence). Trimming pared 1 base from V and 3 bases from J, leaving 9 bases between. The CDR3 extends over 15 amino acids. In DNA, the CDR3 is TGTGCCAGTAGTATAGGTGGGGCTTACACCGGGGAGCTGTTTTTT. Translated, it gives CASSIGGAYTGELFF. The full variable domain, rest sourced from reference TRBV19 and TRBJ2-2, is DGGITQSPKYLFRKEGQNVTLSCEQNLNHDAMYWYRQDPGQGLRLIYYSQIVNDFQKGDIAEGYSVSREKKESFPLTVTSAQKNPTAFYLCASSIGGAYTGELFFGEGSRLTVL.

CDR3 sequence reads: CASSPLLGGTYNEQFF. The CDR3 DNA follows: TGTGCCAGCAGCCCGCTGTTGGGGGGGACCTACAATGAGCAGTTCTTC. The chain carries TRBV27 and TRBJ2-1; 7 nucleotides line up with TRBD2. V lost 6 bases and J lost 2; bases outside the gene matches: 10. Germline loops: CDR1 MNHEY, CDR2 SMNVEV (reference sequence). This CDR3 has 16 amino acids.

The chain joins TRBV30 to TRBJ1-2; D uncertain. V lost 2 bases and J lost 8, with 12 bases in between. The CDR3 totals 12 residues. Germline V CDR1 and CDR2: GTSNPN, SVGIG (reference sequence). CDR3 nucleotides: TGTGCCTGGAGTTCCAGGCGGGAAGGCTACACCTTC. It codes for CAWSSRREGYTF.

V and J are TRBV19 and TRBJ1-1; D unclear. The V gene lost 1 base and the J gene lost 6 bases, with 6 bases spanning the gap. The CDR3 spans 12 residues. Germline lookup yields CDR1 LNHDA and CDR2 SQIVND (reference sequence). The CDR3 reads CASSIGTAEAFF. The DNA for the CDR3 is TGTGCCAGTAGTATAGGTACGGCTGAAGCTTTCTTT.

The chain joins TRBV6-2 or TRBV6-3 to TRBJ1-5, with TRBD1 identical over 7 bases. V gave up 4 bases and J gave up 0 bases; unmatched junction bases: 6. In germline, CDR1 is MNHEY, CDR2 SVGEGT. CDR3 length: 16 residues. Written as DNA, the CDR3 is TGTGCCAGCAGTTTAACTACAGGGGTTAGCAATCAGCCCCAGCATTTT. Translating it yields CASSLTTGVSNQPQHF.

V and J are TRBV14 and TRBJ1-5; 8 bases line up with TRBD1. After removal of 6 bases from V and 4 bases from J, the junction contained 20 bases not matched to a gene. CDR3 length equals 19 residues. Germline V CDR1 and CDR2: SGHDN, FVKESK. The CDR3 reads CASRTPGTGPRSLNQPQHF. The CDR3 DNA sequence: TGTGCCAGCAGGACACCTGGGACAGGACCACGTTCATTGAATCAGCCCCAGCATTTT. The complete variable domain, with remaining parts taken from reference TRBV14 and TRBJ1-5, reads EAGVTQFPSHSVIEKGQTVTLRCDPISGHDNLYWYRRVMGKEIKFLLHFVKESKQDESGMPNNRFLAERTGGTYSTLKVQPAELEDSGVYFCASRTPGTGPRSLNQPQHFGDGTRLSIL.

The chain combines TRBV7-9 with TRBJ2-1; 7 bases are shared with TRBD1. The V gene end was trimmed by 5 bases and the J gene end by 8 bases; junction bases not matched to a gene: 12. The CDR3 runs 15 residues. Germline V CDR1 and CDR2: SEHNR, FQNEAQ (reference sequence). In nucleotides, the CDR3 is TGTGCCAGCAGCGCGCGGACAGGTTTTGGCGATGAGCAGTTCTTC. Translating it yields CASSARTGFGDEQFF.